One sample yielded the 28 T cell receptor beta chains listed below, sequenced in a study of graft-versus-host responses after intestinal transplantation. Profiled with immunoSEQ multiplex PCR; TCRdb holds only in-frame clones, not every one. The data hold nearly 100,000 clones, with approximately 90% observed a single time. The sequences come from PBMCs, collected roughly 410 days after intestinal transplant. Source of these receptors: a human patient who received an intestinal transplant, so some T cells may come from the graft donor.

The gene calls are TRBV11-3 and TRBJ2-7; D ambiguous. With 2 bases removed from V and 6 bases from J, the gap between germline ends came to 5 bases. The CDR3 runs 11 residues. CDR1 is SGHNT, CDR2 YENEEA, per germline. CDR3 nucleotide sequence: TGTGCCAGCAGCTTATTGGTCGAGCAGTACTTC. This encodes CASSLLVEQYF.

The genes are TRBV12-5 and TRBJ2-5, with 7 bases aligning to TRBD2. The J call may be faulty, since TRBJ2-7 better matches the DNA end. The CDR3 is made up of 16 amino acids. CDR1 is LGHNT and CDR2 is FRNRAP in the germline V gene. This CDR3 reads CASGLPVGGRVYEQYF. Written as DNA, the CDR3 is TGTGCTAGTGGTTTGCCCGTTGGGGGGAGGGTCTACGAGCAGTACTTC.

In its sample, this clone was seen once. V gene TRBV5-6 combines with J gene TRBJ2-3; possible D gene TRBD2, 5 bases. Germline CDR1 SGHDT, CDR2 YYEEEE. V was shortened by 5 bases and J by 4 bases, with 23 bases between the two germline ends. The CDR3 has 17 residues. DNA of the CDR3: TGTGCCAGCAGACGAGGGTGGGCTTTTCGGCGGGCAGATACGCAGTATTTT. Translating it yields CASRRGWAFRRADTQYF.

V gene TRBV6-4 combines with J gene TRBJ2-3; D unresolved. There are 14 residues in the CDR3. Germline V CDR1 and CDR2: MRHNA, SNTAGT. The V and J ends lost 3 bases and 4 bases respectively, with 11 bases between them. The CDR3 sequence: CASSESVAADTQYF. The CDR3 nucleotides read TGTGCCAGCAGTGAAAGTGTAGCTGCAGATACGCAGTATTTT.

CDR3 in amino acids: CAAQGNGYTF. CDR3 nucleotides: TGTGCCGCCCAGGGGAATGGCTACACCTTC. The chain links TRBV10-3 to TRBJ1-2, with D tentatively TRBD1 (6 bases). Germline CDR1 ENHRY, CDR2 SYGVKD. The CDR3 loop spans 10 amino acids. V was pared by 11 bases and J by 6 bases, with 10 bases between.

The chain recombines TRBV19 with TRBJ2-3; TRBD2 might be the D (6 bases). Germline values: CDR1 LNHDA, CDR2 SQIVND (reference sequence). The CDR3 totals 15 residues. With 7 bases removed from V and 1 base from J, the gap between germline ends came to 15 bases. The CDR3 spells CASNPGLLRTDTQYF. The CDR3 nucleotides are TGTGCCAGTAATCCGGGACTCCTTCGCACAGATACGCAGTATTTT.

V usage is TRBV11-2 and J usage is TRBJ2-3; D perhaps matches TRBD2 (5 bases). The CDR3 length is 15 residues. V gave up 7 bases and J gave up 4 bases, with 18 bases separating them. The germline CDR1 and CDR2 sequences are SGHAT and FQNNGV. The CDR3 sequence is CASTPSGILADTQYF. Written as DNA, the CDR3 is TGTGCCAGCACCCCGAGCGGTATTCTGGCAGATACGCAGTATTTT.

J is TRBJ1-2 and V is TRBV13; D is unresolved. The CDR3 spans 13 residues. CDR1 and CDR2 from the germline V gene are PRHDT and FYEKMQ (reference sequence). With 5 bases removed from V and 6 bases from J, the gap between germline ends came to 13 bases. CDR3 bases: TGTGCCAGCAGCCACTACAGTGTTGATGGCTACACCTTC. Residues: CASSHYSVDGYTF.

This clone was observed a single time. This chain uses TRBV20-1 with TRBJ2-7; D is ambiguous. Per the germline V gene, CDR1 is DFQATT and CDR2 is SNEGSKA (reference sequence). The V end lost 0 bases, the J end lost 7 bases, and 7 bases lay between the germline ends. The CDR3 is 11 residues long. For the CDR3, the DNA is TGCAGTGCTAGAGATGTGGGAGAGCAGTACTTC. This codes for CSARDVGEQYF.

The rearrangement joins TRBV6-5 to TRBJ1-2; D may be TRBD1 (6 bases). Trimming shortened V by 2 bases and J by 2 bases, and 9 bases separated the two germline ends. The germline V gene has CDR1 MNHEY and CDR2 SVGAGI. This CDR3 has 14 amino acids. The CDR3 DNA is TGTGCCAGCAGTTACCCGGACAGAAACTATGGCTACACCTTC. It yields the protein CASSYPDRNYGYTF.

This chain's CDR3 is CASSPAPNSPLHF. CDR3 sequence (DNA): TGCGCCAGCAGCCCAGCGCCCAATTCACCCCTCCACTTT. V is TRBV5-1 and J is TRBJ1-6; D is unresolved. Trimming took off 4 bases at V and 7 bases at J, with 9 bases between the two ends. This CDR3 spans 13 amino acids. Germline assignment: CDR1 SGHRS and CDR2 YFSETQ.

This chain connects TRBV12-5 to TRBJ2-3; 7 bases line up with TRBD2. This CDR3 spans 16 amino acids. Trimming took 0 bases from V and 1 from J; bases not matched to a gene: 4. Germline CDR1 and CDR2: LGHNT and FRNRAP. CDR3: CASGLVVAGGTDTQYF. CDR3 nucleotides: TGTGCTAGTGGTTTGGTAGTGGCGGGGGGCACAGATACGCAGTATTTT.

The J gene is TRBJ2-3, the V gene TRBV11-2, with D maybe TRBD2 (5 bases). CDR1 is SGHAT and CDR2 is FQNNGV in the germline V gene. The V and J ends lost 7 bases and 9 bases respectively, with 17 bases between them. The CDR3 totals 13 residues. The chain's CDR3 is CASTRQGLATQYF. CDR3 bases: TGTGCCAGCACACGCCAAGGACTGGCGACGCAGTATTTT.

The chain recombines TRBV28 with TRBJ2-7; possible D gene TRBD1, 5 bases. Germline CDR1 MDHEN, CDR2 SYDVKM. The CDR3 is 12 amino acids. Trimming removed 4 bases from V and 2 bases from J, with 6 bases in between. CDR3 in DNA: TGTGCCAGCAGTTCACAGGCCTACGAGCAGTACTTC. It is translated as CASSSQAYEQYF.

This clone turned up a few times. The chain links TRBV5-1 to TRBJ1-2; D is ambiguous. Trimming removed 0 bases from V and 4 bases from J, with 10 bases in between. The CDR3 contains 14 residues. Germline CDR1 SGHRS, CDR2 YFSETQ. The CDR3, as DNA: TGCGCCAGCAGCTTGGCTGCCCCGACCTATGGCTACACCTTC. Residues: CASSLAAPTYGYTF.

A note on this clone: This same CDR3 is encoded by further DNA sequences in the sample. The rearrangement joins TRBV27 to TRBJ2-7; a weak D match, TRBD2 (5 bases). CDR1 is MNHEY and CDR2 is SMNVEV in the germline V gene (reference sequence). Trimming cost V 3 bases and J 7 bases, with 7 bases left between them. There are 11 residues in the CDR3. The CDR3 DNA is TGTGCCAGCAGTTTGTCGGGGGAGCAGTACTTC. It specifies CASSLSGEQYF.

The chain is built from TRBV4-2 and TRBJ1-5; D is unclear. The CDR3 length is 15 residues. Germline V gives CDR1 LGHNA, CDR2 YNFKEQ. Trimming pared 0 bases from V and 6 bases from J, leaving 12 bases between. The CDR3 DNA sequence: TGTGCCAGCAGCCAAGATCGGGGTTCAGGTCAGCCCCAGCATTTT. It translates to CASSQDRGSGQPQHF.

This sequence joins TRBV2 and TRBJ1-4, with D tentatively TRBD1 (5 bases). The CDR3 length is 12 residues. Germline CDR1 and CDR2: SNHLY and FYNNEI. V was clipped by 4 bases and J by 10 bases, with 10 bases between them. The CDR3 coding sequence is TGTGCCAGCAGTGGGGGGTTCGGAAAACTGTTTTTT. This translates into CASSGGFGKLFF.

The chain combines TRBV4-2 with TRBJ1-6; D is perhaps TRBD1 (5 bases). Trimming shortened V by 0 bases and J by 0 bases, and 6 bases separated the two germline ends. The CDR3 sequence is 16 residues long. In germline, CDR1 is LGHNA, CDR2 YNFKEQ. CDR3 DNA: TGTGCCAGCAGCCAAGAAGGGACCTCCTATAATTCACCCCTCCACTTT. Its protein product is CASSQEGTSYNSPLHF.

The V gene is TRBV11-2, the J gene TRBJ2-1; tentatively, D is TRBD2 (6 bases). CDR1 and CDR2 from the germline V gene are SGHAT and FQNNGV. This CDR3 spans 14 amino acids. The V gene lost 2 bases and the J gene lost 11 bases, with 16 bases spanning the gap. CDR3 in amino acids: CASSLTLRGLKQFF. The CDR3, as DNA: TGTGCCAGCAGCTTAACGCTTCGGGGACTCAAGCAGTTCTTC. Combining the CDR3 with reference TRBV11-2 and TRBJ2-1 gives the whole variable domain EAGVAQSPRYKIIEKRQSVAFWCNPISGHATLYWYQQILGQGPKLLIQFQNNGVVDDSQLPKDRFSAERLKGVDSTLKIQPAKLEDSAVYLCASSLTLRGLKQFFGPGTRLTVL.

The CDR3 protein is CASSPLGYEQYF. For the CDR3, the DNA is TGTGCCAGCAGTCCCCTCGGGTACGAGCAGTACTTC. The chain uses TRBV2 and TRBJ2-7, with D unclear. CDR1 is SNHLY and CDR2 is FYNNEI in the germline V gene. V gave up 5 bases and J gave up 4 bases, with 9 bases separating them. This CDR3 contains 12 residues.

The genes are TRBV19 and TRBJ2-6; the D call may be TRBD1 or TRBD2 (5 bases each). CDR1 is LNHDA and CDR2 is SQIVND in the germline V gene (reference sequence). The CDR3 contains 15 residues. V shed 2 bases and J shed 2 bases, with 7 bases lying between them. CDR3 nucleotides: TGTGCCAGTAGTATAAGAGGGGCTGGGGCCAACGTCCTGACTTTC. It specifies CASSIRGAGANVLTF.

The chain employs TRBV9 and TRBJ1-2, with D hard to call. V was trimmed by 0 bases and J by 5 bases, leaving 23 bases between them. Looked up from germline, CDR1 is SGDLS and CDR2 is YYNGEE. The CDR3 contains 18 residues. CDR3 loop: CASSVGSVIAGEAYGYTF. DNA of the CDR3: TGTGCCAGCAGCGTAGGGTCAGTAATTGCTGGAGAAGCTTATGGCTACACCTTC.

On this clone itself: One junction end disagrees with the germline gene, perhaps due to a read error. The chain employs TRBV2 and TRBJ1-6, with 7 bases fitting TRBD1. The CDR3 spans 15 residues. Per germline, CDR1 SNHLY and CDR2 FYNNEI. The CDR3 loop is CASRPSGTDNSPLHF. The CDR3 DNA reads TGTGCCAGCCGACCCTCCGGGACAGATAATTCACCCCTCCATTTT.

The DNA for the CDR3 is TGTGCTAGTGGTTTAGAGACCCAGTACTTC. Its protein is CASGLETQYF. The V and J genes are TRBV12-5 and TRBJ2-5; no clear D. Germline V lookup: CDR1 LGHNT, CDR2 FRNRAP. There are 10 residues in the CDR3. V was shortened by 3 bases and J by 4 bases, with 0 bases between the two germline ends.

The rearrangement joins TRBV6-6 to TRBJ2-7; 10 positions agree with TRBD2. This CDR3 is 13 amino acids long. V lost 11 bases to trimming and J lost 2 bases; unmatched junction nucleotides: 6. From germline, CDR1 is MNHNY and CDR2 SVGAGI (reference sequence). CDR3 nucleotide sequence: TGTGCCGCAAGCGGGGGGGGAACCTACGAGCAGTACTTC. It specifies CAASGGGTYEQYF.

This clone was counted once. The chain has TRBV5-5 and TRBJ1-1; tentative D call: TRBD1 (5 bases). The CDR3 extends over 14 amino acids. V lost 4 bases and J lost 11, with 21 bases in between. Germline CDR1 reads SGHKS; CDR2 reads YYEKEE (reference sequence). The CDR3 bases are TGTGCCAGCAGCCAGGGAGGGTTGCCGGGAGAGGCTTTCTTT. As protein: CASSQGGLPGEAFF.

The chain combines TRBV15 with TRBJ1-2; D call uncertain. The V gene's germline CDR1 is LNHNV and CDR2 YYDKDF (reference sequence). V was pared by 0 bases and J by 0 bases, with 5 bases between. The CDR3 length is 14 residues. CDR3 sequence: CATSRDRANYGYTF. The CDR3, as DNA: TGTGCCACCAGCAGAGATCGGGCTAACTATGGCTACACCTTC.